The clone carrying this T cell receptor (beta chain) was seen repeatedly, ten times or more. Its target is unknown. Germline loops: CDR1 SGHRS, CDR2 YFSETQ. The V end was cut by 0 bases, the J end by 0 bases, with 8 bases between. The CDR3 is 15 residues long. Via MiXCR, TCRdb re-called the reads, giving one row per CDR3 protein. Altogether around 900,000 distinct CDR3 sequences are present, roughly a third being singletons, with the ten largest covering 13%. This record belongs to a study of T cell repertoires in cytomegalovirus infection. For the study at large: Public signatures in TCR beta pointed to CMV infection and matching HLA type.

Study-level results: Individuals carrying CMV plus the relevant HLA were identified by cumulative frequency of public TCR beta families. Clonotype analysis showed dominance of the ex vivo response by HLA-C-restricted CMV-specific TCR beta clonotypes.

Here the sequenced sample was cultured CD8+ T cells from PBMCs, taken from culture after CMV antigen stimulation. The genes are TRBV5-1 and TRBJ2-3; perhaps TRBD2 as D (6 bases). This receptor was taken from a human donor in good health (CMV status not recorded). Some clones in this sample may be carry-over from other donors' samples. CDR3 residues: CASSLAGTSTDTQYF. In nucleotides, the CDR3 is TGCGCCAGCAGCTTGGCCGGGACTAGCACAGATACGCAGTATTTT.